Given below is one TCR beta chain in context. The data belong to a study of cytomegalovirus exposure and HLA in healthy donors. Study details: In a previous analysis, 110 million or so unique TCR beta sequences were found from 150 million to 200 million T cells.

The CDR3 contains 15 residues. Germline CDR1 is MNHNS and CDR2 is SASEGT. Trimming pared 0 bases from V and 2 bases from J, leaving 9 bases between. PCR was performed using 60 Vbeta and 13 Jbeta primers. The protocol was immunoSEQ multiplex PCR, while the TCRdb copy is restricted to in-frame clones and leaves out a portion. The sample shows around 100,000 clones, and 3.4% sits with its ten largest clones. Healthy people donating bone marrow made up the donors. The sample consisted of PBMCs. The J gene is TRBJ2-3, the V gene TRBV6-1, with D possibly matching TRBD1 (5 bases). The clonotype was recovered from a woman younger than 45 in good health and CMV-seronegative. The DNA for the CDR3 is TGTGCCAGCAGTGAAGCAAGGGGATCCACAGATACGCAGTATTTT. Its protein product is CASSEARGSTDTQYF.